The next 19 T cell receptor beta chains were all read from a single sample in a study of control samples from healthy donors and cancer patients. The protocol was immunoSEQ multiplex PCR, while the TCRdb copy is restricted to in-frame clones and leaves out a portion. This table has about 60,000 clones, 65% to 90% appearing once. The sequencing sample was made of blood. These receptor sequences come from a middle-aged man in good health.

This clone was seen a handful of times. This chain links TRBV6-2 or TRBV6-3 with TRBJ1-5; D gene uncertain. Germline V CDR1 and CDR2: MNHEY, SVGEGT. With 2 bases removed from V and 4 bases from J, the gap between germline ends came to 6 bases. The CDR3 sequence is 13 residues long. CDR3 nucleotides: TGTGCCAGCAGTTACAATGAGAATCAGCCCCAGCATTTT. Amino acid sequence: CASSYNENQPQHF.

The CDR3 protein is CASSEGHTNTGELFF. Here the CDR3 DNA reads TGCGCCAGCAGCGAGGGACACACGAACACCGGGGAGCTGTTTTTT. This chain links TRBV5-1 with TRBJ2-2, with D perhaps TRBD1 (6 bases). Per germline, CDR1 SGHRS and CDR2 YFSETQ. The CDR3 is made up of 15 amino acids. V dropped 4 bases and J dropped 0 bases, with 10 bases sitting between them.

Only a few counts were recorded for this clone. This sequence joins TRBV5-1 and TRBJ2-7, with a weak D call TRBD1 (6 bases). Looked up from germline, CDR1 is SGHRS and CDR2 is YFSETQ. The CDR3 loop spans 13 amino acids. Trimming took off 4 bases at V and 3 bases at J, with 11 bases between the two ends. This CDR3 reads CASSRDIDYEQYF. The DNA for the CDR3 is TGCGCCAGCAGCCGGGACATCGACTACGAGCAGTACTTC.

The chain recombines TRBV28 with TRBJ2-1; D is possibly TRBD1 (6 bases). Germline V CDR1 and CDR2: MDHEN, SYDVKM. CDR3 length: 15 amino acids. V was shortened by 7 bases and J by 8 bases, with 21 bases between the two germline ends. The CDR3 DNA is TGTGCCAGCACCCCGGGACGGCTTAAGGGGGATGAGCAGTTCTTC. This gives the protein CASTPGRLKGDEQFF.

This clone was seen just once. V is TRBV5-1 and J is TRBJ2-5, with 9 bases fitting TRBD2. The V and J ends lost 2 bases and 3 bases, in that order; junction bases with no gene match: 5. The CDR3 runs 15 residues. Germline lookup yields CDR1 SGHRS and CDR2 YFSETQ. This CDR3 reads CASSLRLAVEETQYF. As DNA, the CDR3 is TGCGCCAGCAGCTTAAGACTAGCGGTGGAAGAGACCCAGTACTTC.

The chain couples TRBV27 to TRBJ2-2, with unresolved D. CDR1 is MNHEY and CDR2 is SMNVEV in the germline V gene (reference sequence). The CDR3 extends over 13 amino acids. V lost 3 bases and J 4 bases, leaving 6 bases between the germline ends. The CDR3 spells CASSFTVTGELFF. CDR3 DNA sequence: TGTGCCAGCAGTTTCACAGTCACCGGGGAGCTGTTTTTT.

This clone was seen only once. CDR3 in DNA: TGCGCCAGCAGCCCGGACAGAAATACCTACAATGAGCAGTTCTTC. This codes for CASSPDRNTYNEQFF. The rearrangement uses TRBV5-1 and TRBJ2-1; a weak D match, TRBD1 (6 bases). This CDR3 has 15 amino acids. Germline lookup yields CDR1 SGHRS and CDR2 YFSETQ. V lost 4 bases and J lost 2, with 13 bases in between.

The rearrangement uses TRBV6-5 and TRBJ1-2; 9 bases map to TRBD1. Losses at the gene ends were 6 bases for V and 8 bases for J; bases not matched to a gene: 7. CDR3 length: 13 amino acids. Germline V gives CDR1 MNHEY, CDR2 SVGAGI. DNA for the CDR3: TGTGCCAGCAGCCCGGGACAGGGAAGGGGCTACACCTTC. Encoded protein: CASSPGQGRGYTF.

The gene calls are TRBV5-5 and TRBJ2-7; TRBD1 matches 10 bases. Germline CDR1 reads SGHKS; CDR2 reads YYEKEE (reference sequence). The ends lost 0 bases at V and 6 bases at J; junction bases unmatched: 0. This CDR3 comprises 13 residues. The CDR3 is CASSLGTGGEQYF. Here the CDR3 DNA reads TGTGCCAGCAGCTTGGGGACAGGGGGCGAGCAGTACTTC. The entire variable domain, with the rest obtained from reference TRBV5-5 and TRBJ2-7, is as follows: DAGVTQSPTHLIKTRGQQVTLRCSPISGHKSVSWYQQVLGQGPQFIFQYYEKEERGRGNFPDRFSARQFPNYSSELNVNALLLGDSALYLCASSLGTGGEQYFGPGTRLTVT.

The rearrangement links TRBV30 to TRBJ2-2, with 12 bases fitting TRBD2. From germline, CDR1 is GTSNPN and CDR2 SVGIG (reference sequence). The V and J ends lost 3 bases and 1 base, in that order; junction bases with no gene match: 0. The CDR3 has 15 amino acids. The CDR3 DNA sequence: TGTGCCTGGAGGGGACTAGCGGGGAACACCGGGGAGCTGTTTTTT. This translates into CAWRGLAGNTGELFF.

V is TRBV6-6 and J is TRBJ1-1; D perhaps matches TRBD1 (5 bases). CDR3 length: 16 residues. Trimming removed 6 bases at V and 1 base at J, with 18 bases between. The germline gives CDR1 MNHNY, CDR2 SVGAGI (reference sequence). The CDR3 DNA sequence: TGTGCCAGCAGACAAACAGGAGAACGGCAGAACACTGAAGCTTTCTTT. Protein: CASRQTGERQNTEAFF.

The genes are TRBV4-1 and TRBJ2-3, with 7 bases aligning to TRBD2. There are 19 residues in the CDR3. V lost 1 base to trimming and J lost 6 bases; unmatched junction nucleotides: 19. The V gene's germline CDR1 is MGHRA and CDR2 YSYEKL. Written as DNA, the CDR3 is TGCGCCAGCAGCCAAGTCGGGATAAAAAGCGGGGAAGGTCCGGATACGCAGTATTTT. It yields the protein CASSQVGIKSGEGPDTQYF.

The CDR3 DNA follows: TGTGCCTGGAGTGTGGGGACAGGGAACACTGAAGCTTTCTTT. It translates to CAWSVGTGNTEAFF. The chain links TRBV30 to TRBJ1-1; 8 bases fit TRBD1. Germline-derived CDR1 and CDR2 are GTSNPN and SVGIG (reference sequence). This CDR3 is built from 14 residues. J was trimmed by 1 base and V by 0 bases; bases with no gene match: 1. Looking up the rest from reference TRBV30 and TRBJ1-1 gives the full variable domain: SQTIHQWPATLVQPVGSPLSLECTVEGTSNPNLYWYRQAAGRGLQLLFYSVGIGQISSEVPQNLSASRPQDRQFILSSKKLLLSDSGFYLCAWSVGTGNTEAFFGQGTRLTVV.

CDR3 region: CASSHWMVNTEAFF. CDR3 coding DNA: TGTGCCAGCAGCCATTGGATGGTGAACACTGAAGCTTTCTTT. V is TRBV7-9 and J is TRBJ1-1, with D unclear. V lost 5 bases, J lost 0 bases, and 10 bases lay in between. The CDR3 is 14 amino acids. The germline V gene encodes CDR1 SEHNR and CDR2 FQNEAQ (reference sequence).

The chain couples TRBV4-3 to TRBJ1-5, with D unresolved. The CDR3 runs to 13 residues. Germline CDR1 and CDR2: LGHNA and YSLEER. Trimming stripped 3 bases from V and 3 bases from J, with 6 bases between. The DNA of the CDR3 is TGCGCCAGCAGCCAGGCCCTCAATCAGCCCCAGCATTTT. It translates to CASSQALNQPQHF.

V is TRBV30 and J is TRBJ1-2; D may be TRBD1 (5 bases). CDR1 and CDR2 from the germline V gene are GTSNPN and SVGIG (reference sequence). The ends were cut back, 0 bases at V and 5 bases at J, with 10 bases in the middle. This CDR3 region has 13 residues. CDR3: CAWSVTGRYGYTF. The CDR3 region has the DNA TGTGCCTGGAGTGTAACAGGCCGTTATGGCTACACCTTC.

J is TRBJ2-7 and V is TRBV18; 9 bases are shared with TRBD2. This CDR3 has 16 amino acids. Germline values: CDR1 KGHSH, CDR2 LQKENI. The ends lost 2 bases at V and 5 bases at J; junction bases unmatched: 10. The CDR3 spells CASSPSLAGIPHEQYF. CDR3 nucleotide sequence: TGTGCCAGCTCACCATCCCTAGCGGGAATCCCCCACGAGCAGTACTTC.

This chain connects TRBV7-3 to TRBJ2-2, with D possibly called TRBD1 or TRBD2 (5 bases each). The CDR3 length is 15 residues. Deletions cut 2 bases from V and 3 bases from J, with 10 bases between. Germline values: CDR1 SGHTA, CDR2 FQGTGA. The CDR3 region has the DNA TGTGCCAGCAGCTTATTCGGGGCAGACACCGGGGAGCTGTTTTTT. Encoded protein: CASSLFGADTGELFF.

This chain joins TRBV4-2 and TRBJ2-3; 13 bases map to TRBD2. Germline-derived CDR1 and CDR2 are LGHNA and YNFKEQ. V shed 1 base, J shed 0 bases, and the junction held 1 base outside the gene matches. The CDR3 is 17 amino acids. This chain's CDR3 is CASSQVTSGRSTDTQYF. Written as DNA, the CDR3 is TGTGCCAGCAGCCAAGTGACTAGCGGGAGGAGCACAGATACGCAGTATTTT.